The 13 T cell receptor beta chains listed next were all sequenced from one sample in a study of T cell responses to AZD1222 COVID-19 vaccine. The data were produced by immunoSEQ multiplex PCR, yet TCRdb's version contains in-frame clones alone and is incomplete. The sample holds 150,000 or so clones, roughly 90% seen once. This specimen consisted of peripheral blood, obtained on day 0 of AZD1222 vaccination. These receptors were collected from an adult in good health.

This chain connects TRBV7-2 to TRBJ1-1; 9 positions agree with TRBD1. The CDR3 is 15 amino acids. V lost 1 base and J lost 4; bases outside the gene matches: 4. Germline V gene lookup returns CDR1 SGHTA and CDR2 FQGNSA. The CDR3 DNA reads TGTGCCAGCAGCTTAGGGGACAGGGTACTCACTGAAGCTTTCTTT. This translates into CASSLGDRVLTEAFF.

This clone has a single count. J is TRBJ2-5 and V is TRBV10-2, with D maybe TRBD1 (6 bases). Germline V CDR1 and CDR2: WSHSY, SAAADI. Trimming cost V 3 bases and J 0 bases, with 8 bases left between them. CDR3 size: 14 residues. The CDR3 coding sequence is TGCGCCAGCAGTGAAACAGGGAACCAAGAGACCCAGTACTTC. The encoded protein is CASSETGNQETQYF.

The CDR3 DNA sequence: TGCGCCAGCAGCCAAGGATCCCAGGGGCGGAGGGCCAAAAACATTCAGTACTTC. Residues: CASSQGSQGRRAKNIQYF. V and J are TRBV4-1 and TRBJ2-4, with D perhaps matching TRBD1 (6 bases). Per the germline V gene, CDR1 is MGHRA and CDR2 is YSYEKL. V was cut by 1 base and J by 1 base, with 17 bases left in between. The CDR3 length is 18 residues.

V and J are TRBV5-1 and TRBJ1-2; D might be TRBD1 (6 bases). The CDR3 runs 13 residues. Looked up from germline, CDR1 is SGHRS and CDR2 is YFSETQ. Deletions cut 6 bases from V and 5 bases from J, with 14 bases between. The chain's CDR3 is CASKQTGGYGYTF. The CDR3 DNA sequence: TGCGCCAGCAAACAGACAGGTGGTTATGGCTACACCTTC. The full variable domain, with the rest looked up from reference TRBV5-1 and TRBJ1-2, is KAGVTQTPRYLIKTRGQQVTLSCSPISGHRSVSWYQQTPGQGLQFLFEYFSETQRNKGNFPGRFSGRQFSNSRSEMNVSTLELGDSALYLCASKQTGGYGYTFGSGTRLTVV.

This chain uses TRBV3-1 (or the pseudogene TRBV3-2) with TRBJ2-7; the match to TRBD2 covers 9 bases. Germline V gene lookup returns CDR1 LGHDT and CDR2 YNNKEL (reference sequence). The CDR3 is 14 amino acids. The J segment lost 3 bases and the V segment lost 2 bases, leaving 2 bases of the junction unmatched. DNA of the CDR3: TGTGCCAGCAGCCAAATAGCGGGAGACTACGAGCAGTACTTC. The encoded protein is CASSQIAGDYEQYF.

The chain uses TRBV27 and TRBJ1-3, with 7 bases that match TRBD1. The J segment lost 0 bases and the V segment lost 5 bases, leaving 10 bases of the junction unmatched. The CDR3 is 17 residues long. CDR1 and CDR2 from the germline V gene are MNHEY and SMNVEV (reference sequence). The CDR3 here is CASSRRGQQRSGNTIYF. The CDR3 region has the DNA TGTGCCAGCAGTCGAAGGGGACAGCAACGCTCTGGAAACACCATATATTTT.

This chain connects TRBV18 to TRBJ2-3; D may be TRBD1 (5 bases). The CDR3 has 15 residues. Germline V gene sequence: CDR1 KGHSH, CDR2 LQKENI. The V end lost 3 bases, the J end lost 4 bases, and 14 bases lay between the germline ends. CDR3 amino acids: CASSPNQGRADTQYF. The CDR3 region has the DNA TGTGCCAGCTCACCTAACCAGGGTAGGGCAGATACGCAGTATTTT.

The chain joins TRBV12-3 or TRBV12-4 to TRBJ2-4; no clear D. V was cut by 8 bases and J by 2 bases, with 10 bases left in between. The CDR3 contains 13 residues. The CDR3 nucleotides are TGTGCCAGCCGCTGGGGTCCCAAAAACATTCAGTACTTC. This codes for CASRWGPKNIQYF.

The CDR3 coding sequence is TGTGCCAGCAGTTCGAGACCGACCATTGAAAAACTGTTTTTT. Translating it yields CASSSRPTIEKLFF. The rearrangement uses TRBV28 and TRBJ1-4; unclear D gene. The CDR3 extends over 14 amino acids. Trimming stripped 4 bases from V and 7 bases from J, with 13 bases between. Germline V gene lookup returns CDR1 MDHEN and CDR2 SYDVKM.

Regarding this clone: Compared with germline, one end of the junction differs, possibly owing to a read error. The CDR3 loop reads CASSLVPKETQYF. The CDR3 DNA is TGTGCTAGCAGCTTAGTGCCAAAAGAGACCCAGTACTTC. The chain carries TRBV7-7 and TRBJ2-5; no reliable D call. The CDR3 totals 13 residues. Looked up from germline, CDR1 is SSHAT and CDR2 is FNYEAQ (reference sequence).

The gene calls are TRBV20-1 and TRBJ1-5; 7 nucleotides agree with TRBD1. This CDR3 is built from 16 residues. Per germline, CDR1 DFQATT and CDR2 SNEGSKA (reference sequence). Trimming at V came to 3 bases and at J to 2 bases, leaving 10 bases not matched to a gene. The CDR3 DNA reads TGCAGTGCTAGTCGGCAGGGGGTGAGCGGCAATCAGCCCCAGCATTTT. Its protein is CSASRQGVSGNQPQHF.

This clone was counted once. The V and J genes are TRBV6-4 and TRBJ2-2; the D call may be TRBD1 or TRBD2 (5 bases each). CDR3 length: 15 amino acids. The ends were cut back, 6 bases at V and 0 bases at J, with 11 bases in the middle. Germline V gene sequence: CDR1 MRHNA, CDR2 SNTAGT. The CDR3 sequence: CASSLGDANTGELFF. CDR3 coding DNA: TGTGCCAGCAGCTTAGGGGACGCGAACACCGGGGAGCTGTTTTTT.

This chain joins TRBV6-5 and TRBJ1-2; a possible D gene is TRBD1 (5 bases). V dropped 5 bases and J dropped 5 bases, with 15 bases sitting between them. Germline loops: CDR1 MNHEY, CDR2 SVGAGI. CDR3 size: 14 residues. In DNA form, the CDR3 reads TGTGCCAGCAGTCTTACGGTTGGGGGATATGGCTACACCTTC. It translates to CASSLTVGGYGYTF.